This T cell receptor beta chain was recovered during a study of OX40 agonist ivuxolimab in advanced cancers. Study-level information: Six ivuxolimab dose levels, 0.01 to 10 mg/kg, were given intravenously every 2 weeks. General study results and limits: Doses of 0.1 to 3.0 mg/kg were accompanied by clonal expansion of CD4+ and CD8+ blood T cells by week 6.

The repertoire was sequenced with immunoSEQ multiplex PCR; TCRdb's copy has only in-frame clones and lacks some. This repertoire shows some 17,000 clones, over 75% found once; its top ten account for roughly 24%. In regard to this clone: The antigen is undetermined.

Material: CD4+ or CD8+ T cells sorted from blood, obtained in a trial of the OX40 agonist ivuxolimab. The TCR was taken from an adult with an advanced solid tumor such as melanoma, head and neck, liver or kidney cancer.

This chain's CDR3 is CASSLEADSYYEQYF. The CDR3 DNA follows: TGCGCCAGCAGCTTGGAAGCCGATTCCTACTACGAGCAGTACTTC. The chain is built from TRBV5-1 and TRBJ2-7, with unresolved D. The CDR3 has 15 amino acids. V was cut by 0 bases and J by 3 bases, with 13 bases left in between. Germline CDR1 reads SGHRS; CDR2 reads YFSETQ.